A single sample is the source of the 21 T cell receptor beta chains below, sequenced in a study of cytomegalovirus exposure and HLA in healthy donors. The primer mix had 60 Vbeta and 13 Jbeta primers. Assay used: immunoSEQ multiplex PCR; TCRdb lists only in-frame clones, some missing. The repertoire holds roughly 100,000 clones, with 55% to 75% as singletons. Material for sequencing was PBMCs. The origin of the receptors is a man between 60 and 70 years old in good health and CMV-seronegative.

This chain uses TRBV2 with TRBJ2-5, with D unresolved. The CDR3 contains 14 residues. Germline V CDR1 and CDR2: SNHLY, FYNNEI. Deletions cut 2 bases from V and 0 bases from J, with 7 bases between. CDR3 loop: CASSENRDQETQYF. CDR3 DNA: TGTGCCAGCAGTGAAAACCGGGACCAAGAGACCCAGTACTTC.

The V and J genes are TRBV29-1 and TRBJ2-5; D gene uncertain. The CDR3 has 12 residues. The V gene lost 4 bases and the J gene lost 5 bases, with 11 bases spanning the gap. The germline V gene has CDR1 SQVTM and CDR2 ANQGSEA. The CDR3 sequence: CSVALSRETQYF. Here the CDR3 DNA reads TGCAGCGTTGCCCTCTCCAGGGAGACCCAGTACTTC.

In this sample, this clone turned up once. The chain joins TRBV27 to TRBJ1-1, with D possibly being TRBD1 (5 bases). The CDR3 runs 15 residues. V lost 2 bases, J lost 3 bases, and 13 bases lay in between. Looked up from germline, CDR1 is MNHEY and CDR2 is SMNVEV (reference sequence). The DNA for the CDR3 is TGTGCCAGCAGTTTAAGAATTGGGGGGGACACTGAAGCTTTCTTT. Translating it yields CASSLRIGGDTEAFF.

The chain carries TRBV6-1 and TRBJ2-7; D may be TRBD1 (6 bases). This CDR3 is 15 amino acids long. V lost 8 bases and J lost 2, with 19 bases in between. Germline V lookup: CDR1 MNHNS, CDR2 SASEGT. The CDR3 sequence: CASRNKRDRPYEQYF. CDR3 bases: TGTGCCAGCCGGAATAAGAGAGACAGGCCCTACGAGCAGTACTTC.

The J gene is TRBJ1-2, the V gene TRBV7-2; 8 nucleotides agree with TRBD1. Germline lookup yields CDR1 SGHTA and CDR2 FQGNSA. This CDR3 spans 14 amino acids. The junction had 7 bases not matched to a gene; V was cut back by 2 bases and J by 8 bases. CDR3 region: CASSLTGQGAGYTF. The CDR3 coding sequence is TGTGCCAGCAGCTTAACCGGACAGGGTGCCGGCTACACCTTC.

The rearrangement uses TRBV5-1 and TRBJ2-1, with 8 bases that match TRBD1. The V segment lost 4 bases and the J segment 8 bases; nucleotides outside the gene matches: 8. CDR1 and CDR2 from the germline V gene are SGHRS and YFSETQ. The CDR3 sequence is 14 residues long. The CDR3 reads CASSKDRDSHEQFF. CDR3 in DNA: TGCGCCAGCAGCAAGGACAGGGATTCGCATGAGCAGTTCTTC. The whole variable domain, remainder taken from reference TRBV5-1 and TRBJ2-1, is KAGVTQTPRYLIKTRGQQVTLSCSPISGHRSVSWYQQTPGQGLQFLFEYFSETQRNKGNFPGRFSGRQFSNSRSEMNVSTLELGDSALYLCASSKDRDSHEQFFGPGTRLTVL.

This clone was picked up one time. The rearrangement links TRBV6-1 to TRBJ1-1; TRBD1 aligns across 9 bases. The trim removed 5 bases at V and 12 bases at J, leaving 10 bases unmatched. In germline, CDR1 is MNHNS, CDR2 SASEGT. The CDR3 runs to 13 residues. Here the CDR3 reads CASSTGGSVVPFF. DNA for the CDR3: TGTGCCAGCAGTACAGGGGGCTCGGTTGTCCCTTTCTTT.

This clone was seen a single time. CDR3 sequence reads: CASSAGGPLETQYF. Here the CDR3 DNA reads TGTGCCAGCTCAGCGGGGGGGCCCTTAGAGACCCAGTACTTC. The chain has TRBV6-5 and TRBJ2-5; 10 bases are shared with TRBD2. V dropped 8 bases and J dropped 4; count of bases not matched to a gene: 7. The germline V gene encodes CDR1 MNHEY and CDR2 SVGAGI. This CDR3 region has 14 residues.

The rearrangement links TRBV5-1 to TRBJ1-3, with D tentatively TRBD1 (6 bases). The CDR3 spans 14 residues. CDR1 is SGHRS, CDR2 YFSETQ, per germline. V lost 4 bases, J lost 2 bases, and 10 bases lay in between. CDR3 nucleotide sequence: TGCGCCAGCAGCGCGGCAGGGGCTGGAAACACCATATATTTT. Protein sequence: CASSAAGAGNTIYF.

The chain carries TRBV30 and TRBJ2-1; perhaps TRBD2 as D (6 bases). The germline V gene encodes CDR1 GTSNPN and CDR2 SVGIG (reference sequence). The CDR3 runs 12 residues. The V gene lost 5 bases and the J gene lost 7 bases, with 12 bases spanning the gap. CDR3 in DNA: TGTGCCTGGTCCCGGGAGTTAAATGAGCAGTTCTTC. It is translated as CAWSRELNEQFF.

This rearrangement joins TRBV11-2 to TRBJ2-1; D possibly corresponds to TRBD1 (6 bases). Germline CDR1 and CDR2: SGHAT and FQNNGV. V was pared by 5 bases and J by 7 bases, with 12 bases between. The CDR3 length is 13 residues. CDR3 sequence: CASSPTRGNEQFF. The CDR3 DNA sequence: TGTGCCAGCAGCCCGACAAGGGGGAATGAGCAGTTCTTC.

The V call is TRBV28, the J call TRBJ1-4; D remains unclear. V was shortened by 3 bases and J by 0 bases, with 8 bases between the two germline ends. CDR1 is MDHEN, CDR2 SYDVKM, per germline. CDR3 length equals 15 residues. CDR3 region: CASSFVSSTNEKLFF. DNA for the CDR3: TGTGCCAGCAGTTTCGTCTCCTCAACTAATGAAAAACTGTTTTTT.

This chain uses TRBV2 with TRBJ2-2; 7 bases are shared with TRBD2. J gave up 5 bases and V 7 bases, and 7 bases lay outside the gene matches. The CDR3 runs to 14 residues. Germline V gene sequence: CDR1 SNHLY, CDR2 FYNNEI. The CDR3 DNA follows: TGTGCCAGCACCAGGACTAGTGGGACCGGGGAGCTGTTTTTT. This translates into CASTRTSGTGELFF.

This clone was counted a few times. In DNA, the CDR3 is TGTGCCAGCAGCGCCCAATCACTCACAGGGGTTGGCTACACCTTC. Amino acid sequence: CASSAQSLTGVGYTF. The chain joins TRBV9 to TRBJ1-2; 7 positions match TRBD1. The J segment lost 7 bases and the V segment lost 3 bases, leaving 12 bases of the junction unmatched. The germline V gene encodes CDR1 SGDLS and CDR2 YYNGEE. The CDR3 has 15 amino acids.

This chain connects TRBV5-1 to TRBJ2-1, with D unresolved. CDR3 size: 15 residues. V was shortened by 0 bases and J by 9 bases, with 16 bases between the two germline ends. Germline CDR1 is SGHRS and CDR2 is YFSETQ. The chain's CDR3 is CASSLAAVSFTEQFF. The CDR3 DNA follows: TGCGCCAGCAGCTTGGCCGCCGTGAGCTTCACTGAGCAGTTCTTC.

This clone has more than one count but fewer than ten. V usage is TRBV5-1 and J usage is TRBJ1-1; 7 bases agree with TRBD1. The length of the CDR3 is 12 residues. Trimming removed 4 bases from V and 5 bases from J; junction bases left unmatched: 2. CDR1 and CDR2 (germline): SGHRS, YFSETQ. Here the CDR3 DNA reads TGCGCCAGCAGCCCGGGACAGACTGAAGCTTTCTTT. Translated, it gives CASSPGQTEAFF.

This chain's CDR3 is CASRGGSYEQYF. CDR3 DNA sequence: TGTGCCAGCAGAGGCGGCTCCTACGAGCAGTACTTC. V is TRBV27 and J is TRBJ2-7; D is unresolved. There are 12 residues in the CDR3. Trimming left V 6 bases short and J 0 bases short, with 6 bases between. CDR1 and CDR2 from the germline V gene are MNHEY and SMNVEV (reference sequence).

This clone came up once. The J gene is TRBJ1-1, the V gene TRBV5-1, with D unclear. CDR1 SGHRS and CDR2 YFSETQ come from the germline V gene. CDR3 length equals 15 residues. V lost 4 bases and J 0 bases, leaving 13 bases between the germline ends. This chain's CDR3 is CASSRSPTVNTEAFF. CDR3 nucleotides: TGCGCCAGCAGCCGCAGCCCCACAGTGAACACTGAAGCTTTCTTT.

The chain joins TRBV2 to TRBJ1-5; tentatively, D is TRBD1 (6 bases). The V and J ends lost 5 bases and 2 bases respectively, with 16 bases between them. Germline CDR1 is SNHLY and CDR2 is FYNNEI. The CDR3 length is 16 residues. The CDR3 nucleotides read TGTGCCAGCAGTCCGCGGGGGGCGCGGGGCAATCAGCCCCAGCATTTT. Its protein is CASSPRGARGNQPQHF.

The chain recombines TRBV6-5 with TRBJ2-2; 9 nucleotides match TRBD1. CDR1 and CDR2 from the germline V gene are MNHEY and SVGAGI. CDR3 size: 16 residues. The junction had 5 bases not matched to a gene; V was cut back by 4 bases and J by 2 bases. The CDR3 reads CASSSQGAHNTGELFF. The CDR3 DNA sequence: TGTGCCAGCAGTTCACAGGGGGCGCATAACACCGGGGAGCTGTTTTTT.

The V gene is TRBV6-1, the J gene TRBJ2-7, with 9 nucleotides matching TRBD2. There are 15 residues in the CDR3. Germline CDR1 and CDR2: MNHNS and SASEGT. V lost 6 bases to trimming and J lost 3 bases; unmatched junction nucleotides: 9. CDR3 sequence: CASSPRGSGSYEQYF. DNA for the CDR3: TGTGCCAGCAGCCCCCGGGGTAGCGGGAGCTACGAGCAGTACTTC.